This T cell receptor (beta chain) was captured in a study of patients and donors after allogeneic stem cell transplantation. Trimming removed 8 bases at V and 1 base at J, with 20 bases between. The germline gives CDR1 SNHLY, CDR2 FYNNEI. This CDR3 spans 16 amino acids. Each CDR3 protein is one row after TCRdb ran MiXCR on the RT-PCR reads. The sample gives approximately 160,000 distinct CDR3 sequences, 24% of which show up once; 25% to 30% is in the top ten. This clonotype was counted between two and nine times. This receptor was taken from a human donor who was either an allogeneic HSCT recipient or a stem cell or donor lymphocyte infusion donor (not recorded which). It is not recorded whose cells these are; they may come from a transplant donor. The chain is built from TRBV2 and TRBJ1-2, with D maybe TRBD1 (6 bases). The sample taken for sequencing was blood, either unsorted or a sorted T cell fraction (not recorded which). The CDR3 region is CASFRLKGGINYGYTF. In DNA form, the CDR3 reads TGTGCCAGCTTTCGACTCAAGGGGGGGATTAACTATGGCTACACCTTC.